The 22 T cell receptor beta chains in this list originate from one sample, sequenced in a study of blood T cells in healthy people across ages. The use of a sample-barcoded 5' primer and a J-beta primer mix characterized a second PCR of 7 to 11 cycles. TCRdb independently ran MiXCR on the 5' RACE reads; one entry per CDR3 protein. The sample includes about 1.7 million distinct CDR3 sequences, roughly 27% of them seen just once. The sequencing input was blood. The receptor set was obtained from a woman aged 25 to 39 in good health.

This rearrangement joins TRBV29-1 to TRBJ1-1; possibly TRBD1 for D (5 bases). This CDR3 comprises 11 residues. CDR1 and CDR2 (germline): SQVTM, ANQGSEA. CDR3 DNA: TGCACCGACAGCACATACACTGAAGCTTTCTTT. Translated: CTDSTYTEAFF.

A few counts support this clonotype. V gene TRBV14 combines with J gene TRBJ2-1, with D perhaps TRBD1 (6 bases). Per the germline V gene, CDR1 is SGHDN and CDR2 is FVKESK. Between the trimmed V and J ends, which lost 4 bases and 6 bases, there was a span of 16 bases. The CDR3 contains 15 residues. CDR3: CASSPGTKGPNEQFF. Written as DNA, the CDR3 is TGTGCCAGCAGCCCCGGGACAAAGGGCCCCAATGAGCAGTTCTTC.

The chain carries TRBV15 and TRBJ2-3; 10 bases match TRBD2. The CDR3 contains 16 residues. V lost 8 bases, J lost 4 bases, and 12 bases stayed unmatched. In germline, CDR1 is LNHNV, CDR2 YYDKDF (reference sequence). The CDR3 loop is CATRASGGPGADTQYF. The CDR3 coding sequence is TGTGCCACCCGGGCTAGCGGGGGCCCGGGAGCAGATACGCAGTATTTT.

This clonotype was recorded a few times. The J gene is TRBJ2-1, the V gene TRBV7-9; D is unresolved. The CDR3 is made up of 14 amino acids. V lost 4 bases and J 9 bases, leaving 16 bases between the germline ends. In germline, CDR1 is SEHNR, CDR2 FQNEAQ (reference sequence). Written as DNA, the CDR3 is TGTGCCAGCAGCTCGCTACCCCAAAGTACTGAGCAGTTCTTC. Residues: CASSSLPQSTEQFF.

This clonotype was seen only a few times. The chain is built from TRBV7-2 and TRBJ2-1; 9 bases align to TRBD2. The junction had 17 bases not matched to a gene; V was cut back by 5 bases and J by 9 bases. The CDR3 totals 17 residues. From germline, CDR1 is SGHTA and CDR2 FQGNSA. The CDR3 nucleotides read TGTGCCAGCAGCCTCCAACCTACGGCGGGAGGGCTCGGTGAGCAGTTCTTC. It codes for CASSLQPTAGGLGEQFF.

This clonotype appeared many times. The chain joins TRBV9 to TRBJ1-2; D unresolved. This CDR3 is built from 14 residues. Germline lookup yields CDR1 SGDLS and CDR2 YYNGEE. The V end lost 0 bases, the J end lost 2 bases, and 8 bases lay between the germline ends. The CDR3 nucleotides are TGTGCCAGCAGCGTAGGGGATCGGAACTATGGCTACACCTTC. Its translation: CASSVGDRNYGYTF.

This clonotype came up a few times. A read error may account for a junction end that differs from germline. The chain has TRBV6-5 and TRBJ1-2; possibly TRBD1 for D (5 bases). CDR1 and CDR2 from the germline V gene are MNHEY and SVGAGI. The CDR3 consists of 14 residues. Written as DNA, the CDR3 is TGTGCCAGCAGTAACTCGGGGGGGATCTATGGCTACACCTTC. Protein: CASSNSGGIYGYTF.

This clonotype appeared a few times. The chain joins TRBV7-2 to TRBJ2-5; D possibly corresponds to TRBD2 (6 bases). The CDR3 loop spans 15 amino acids. The ends were cut back, 5 bases at V and 5 bases at J, with 18 bases in the middle. The germline V gene encodes CDR1 SGHTA and CDR2 FQGNSA. The CDR3 DNA is TGTGCCAGCAGCCCTGACTACAGCGGGCTTGAGACCCAGTACTTC. Translation gives CASSPDYSGLETQYF.

This clonotype was detected ten times or more. The chain joins TRBV7-2 to TRBJ2-7; no definite D call. The CDR3 runs 15 residues. CDR1 and CDR2 (germline): SGHTA, FQGNSA. Trimming left V 5 bases short and J 3 bases short, with 17 bases between. The CDR3: CASSVLYGTYYEQYF. The CDR3 DNA is TGTGCCAGCAGCGTCCTTTACGGCACCTACTACGAGCAGTACTTC.

This clonotype was seen a few times. The chain joins TRBV12-3 or TRBV12-4 to TRBJ2-7, with TRBD2 identical over 13 bases. This CDR3 is 18 amino acids long. V lost 8 bases, J lost 0 bases, and 13 bases stayed unmatched. CDR3 DNA sequence: TGTGCCAGCGCCCTGGGGGGACTAGCGGGACGAAGCTCCTACGAGCAGTACTTC. The encoded protein is CASALGGLAGRSSYEQYF.

This clonotype was observed a few times. The chain joins TRBV12-3 or TRBV12-4 to TRBJ2-7, with TRBD1 matching 7 bases. With 7 bases clipped from V and 2 bases from J, the junction kept 8 bases outside the gene matches. The CDR3 extends over 14 amino acids. The CDR3, as DNA: TGTGCCAGCACCCGACAGGGTAGGACCTACGAGCAGTACTTC. Amino acid sequence: CASTRQGRTYEQYF.

The CDR3, as DNA: TGTGCCAGCAGTACGGACAGGGAAACTGAGCAGTTCTTC. This gives the protein CASSTDRETEQFF. The V gene is TRBV2, the J gene TRBJ2-1; 8 nucleotides agree with TRBD1. Looked up from germline, CDR1 is SNHLY and CDR2 is FYNNEI. V lost 5 bases to trimming and J lost 9 bases; unmatched junction nucleotides: 6. This CDR3 has 13 residues.

V usage is TRBV5-1 and J usage is TRBJ1-5, with 7 bases lining up with TRBD1. There are 14 residues in the CDR3. From germline, CDR1 is SGHRS and CDR2 YFSETQ. With V trimmed by 4 bases and J by 5 bases, 6 bases remained unmatched. CDR3 DNA sequence: TGCGCCAGCAGCATCGCAGGGGGGGATCAGCCCCAGCATTTT. It specifies CASSIAGGDQPQHF.

This clonotype showed up just a few times. CDR3 sequence (DNA): TGTGCCAGCAGTCGGTCCTCTCCGGGGTACGAGCAGTACTTC. Residues: CASSRSSPGYEQYF. J is TRBJ2-7 and V is TRBV12-3 or TRBV12-4, with D maybe TRBD2 (5 bases). V lost 5 bases and J lost 4, with 15 bases in between. This CDR3 contains 14 residues.

The J gene is TRBJ2-7, the V gene TRBV5-5; 7 bases are shared with TRBD2. The junction had 10 bases not matched to a gene; V was cut back by 2 bases and J by 2 bases. CDR1 is SGHKS and CDR2 is YYEKEE in the germline V gene (reference sequence). This CDR3 region has 16 residues. Here the CDR3 DNA reads TGTGCCAGCAGCTTAAGGGCGGGAGCTTCCGCCTACGAGCAGTACTTC. Its translation is CASSLRAGASAYEQYF.

CDR3 protein: CASSERWGDGYTF. The CDR3 DNA sequence: TGTGCCAGCAGCGAAAGGTGGGGAGATGGCTACACCTTC. The chain uses TRBV6-1 and TRBJ1-2; no definite D call. The V end lost 6 bases, the J end lost 6 bases, and 14 bases lay between the germline ends. The CDR3 sequence is 13 residues long. The germline V gene encodes CDR1 MNHNS and CDR2 SASEGT.

The chain recombines TRBV9 with TRBJ2-2, with D perhaps matching TRBD1 (6 bases). The germline CDR1 and CDR2 sequences are SGDLS and YYNGEE. CDR3 length: 14 residues. Trimming stripped 3 bases from V and 11 bases from J, with 17 bases between. CDR3 residues: CASSEIGQSRELFF. The CDR3 bases are TGTGCCAGCAGCGAAATCGGACAGTCGAGAGAGCTGTTTTTT.

V and J are TRBV12-3 or TRBV12-4 and TRBJ1-2; a weak D match, TRBD1 (6 bases). V was cut by 5 bases and J by 7 bases, with 14 bases left in between. The CDR3 covers 13 residues. The CDR3 sequence is CASSTDSLRGYTF. The DNA of the CDR3 is TGTGCCAGCAGTACGGACAGCCTCCGTGGCTACACCTTC.

For the CDR3, the DNA is TGTGCCAGCAGCGTAGCTCGCGACACCGGGGAGCTGTTTTTT. Protein product: CASSVARDTGELFF. V and J are TRBV9 and TRBJ2-2; D gene ambiguous. Germline V lookup: CDR1 SGDLS, CDR2 YYNGEE. V lost 0 bases to trimming and J lost 3 bases, with 6 bases between them. CDR3 length: 14 amino acids.

The chain has TRBV20-1 and TRBJ2-3, with D perhaps assigned TRBD1 or TRBD2 (5 bases each). The germline CDR1 and CDR2 sequences are DFQATT and SNEGSKA (reference sequence). The CDR3 has 14 amino acids. V was clipped by 1 base and J by 5 bases, with 13 bases between them. CDR3 DNA sequence: TGCAGTGCTAGAGCCGGCAGGGCGGGAGATACGCAGTATTTT. Protein: CSARAGRAGDTQYF.

The CDR3 spells CSARVAIAGENEQFF. The CDR3 nucleotides read TGCAGTGCTAGAGTTGCCATAGCCGGAGAAAATGAGCAGTTCTTC. The chain employs TRBV20-1 and TRBJ2-1; D unclear. This CDR3 contains 15 residues. V was clipped by 1 base and J by 7 bases, with 17 bases between them. Germline values: CDR1 DFQATT, CDR2 SNEGSKA (reference sequence).

The rearrangement joins TRBV5-1 to TRBJ2-7; TRBD1 matches at 8 bases. CDR3 length: 15 amino acids. Germline V lookup: CDR1 SGHRS, CDR2 YFSETQ. Trimming cost V 5 bases and J 2 bases; bases outside gene matches: 9. CDR3 in DNA: TGCGCCAGCAGAGTTGCAGGACAGGGAGCCTACGAGCAGTACTTC. Translated, it gives CASRVAGQGAYEQYF.